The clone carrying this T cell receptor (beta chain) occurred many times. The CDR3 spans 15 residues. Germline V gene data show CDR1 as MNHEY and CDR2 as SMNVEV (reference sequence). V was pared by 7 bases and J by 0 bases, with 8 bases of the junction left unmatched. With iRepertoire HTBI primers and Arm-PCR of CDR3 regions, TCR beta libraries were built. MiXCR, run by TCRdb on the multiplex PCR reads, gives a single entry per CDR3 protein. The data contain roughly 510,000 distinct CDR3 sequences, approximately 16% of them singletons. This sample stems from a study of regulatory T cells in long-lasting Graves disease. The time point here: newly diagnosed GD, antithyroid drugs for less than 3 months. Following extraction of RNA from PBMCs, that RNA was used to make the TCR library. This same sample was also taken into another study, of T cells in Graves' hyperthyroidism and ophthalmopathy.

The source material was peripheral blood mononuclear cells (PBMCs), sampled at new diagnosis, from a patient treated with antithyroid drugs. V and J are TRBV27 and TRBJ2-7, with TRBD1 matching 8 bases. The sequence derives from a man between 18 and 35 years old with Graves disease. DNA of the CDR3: TGTGCCAGCACCCCGAGGACAGGGAGCTCCTACGAGCAGTACTTC. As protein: CASTPRTGSSYEQYF.